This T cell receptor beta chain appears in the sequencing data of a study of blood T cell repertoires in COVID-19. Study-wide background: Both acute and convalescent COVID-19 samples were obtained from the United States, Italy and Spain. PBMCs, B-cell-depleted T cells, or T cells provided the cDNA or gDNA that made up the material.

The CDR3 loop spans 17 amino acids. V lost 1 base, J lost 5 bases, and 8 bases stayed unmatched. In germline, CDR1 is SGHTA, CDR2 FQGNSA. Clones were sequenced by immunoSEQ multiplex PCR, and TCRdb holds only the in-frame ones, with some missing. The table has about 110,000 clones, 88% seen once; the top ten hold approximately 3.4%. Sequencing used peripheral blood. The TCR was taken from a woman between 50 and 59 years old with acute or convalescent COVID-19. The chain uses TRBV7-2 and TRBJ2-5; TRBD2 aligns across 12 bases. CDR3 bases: TGTGCCAGCAGCTTAGGATGGCTAGCGGGAGGGGACGAGACCCAGTACTTC. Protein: CASSLGWLAGGDETQYF.